This is a list of T cell receptor beta chains from one sample in a study of T cells in localized non-small cell lung cancer. Profiling relied on immunoSEQ multiplex PCR, and the TCRdb table lists in-frame clones only, not all of them. The sample lists about 35,000 clones; about 92% were seen once. The sequencing here drew on peripheral blood, taken before any cancer treatment. These TCRs come from an older female donor with stage I lung adenocarcinoma. Both conserved end residues are part of each CDR3. The order of the fields is clone size, J gene, D gene, CDR3 length, V gene, CDR3 DNA, CDR3 protein. A D gene is named only where the DNA matches it firmly. Size tells how often a clone was seen (once, few, many) or the class of an expanded clone, and some rows leave it out.

abundance: .; j_gene: TRBJ2-5; d_gene: .; len: 13; v_gene: TRBV19; CDR3nt: TGTGCCAGTAGTATAGGTTTCGAGGAGACCCAGTACTTC; CDR3aa: CASSIGFEETQYF
abundance: few; j_gene: TRBJ1-1; d_gene: .; len: 14; v_gene: TRBV5-1; CDR3nt: TGCGCCAGCAGCTTGGAGGGGTTAGGCACTGAAGCTTTCTTT; CDR3aa: CASSLEGLGTEAFF
abundance: .; j_gene: TRBJ2-1; d_gene: .; len: 16; v_gene: TRBV5-4; CDR3nt: TGTGCCAGCAGCCCCAAGGGAGCTAGCGTGTACAATGAGCAGTTCTTC; CDR3aa: CASSPKGASVYNEQFF
abundance: once; j_gene: TRBJ1-4; d_gene: .; len: 13; v_gene: TRBV29-1; CDR3nt: TGCAGCGTTGAGACGGGGGGACGGGAAAAACTGTTTTTT; CDR3aa: CSVETGGREKLFF
abundance: .; j_gene: TRBJ2-2; d_gene: .; len: 14; v_gene: TRBV25-1; CDR3nt: TGTGCCAGCAGTTCAACCGGGAACTTCGGGGAGCTGTTTTTT; CDR3aa: CASSSTGNFGELFF
abundance: .; j_gene: TRBJ1-1; d_gene: .; len: 14; v_gene: TRBV10-1; CDR3nt: TGCGCCAGCAAACCAACGACAGCTAACACTGAAGCTTTCTTT; CDR3aa: CASKPTTANTEAFF
abundance: .; j_gene: TRBJ2-7; d_gene: TRBD2; len: 15; v_gene: TRBV4-1; CDR3nt: TGCGCCAGCAGCCATCTATTGGGGGGGTATAACGAGCAGTACTTC; CDR3aa: CASSHLLGGYNEQYF
abundance: .; j_gene: TRBJ1-5; d_gene: .; len: 14; v_gene: TRBV19; CDR3nt: TGTGCCAGCAACCGGGACGGCGGTAATTTGCCCCAGCATTTT; CDR3aa: CASNRDGGNLPQHF
abundance: .; j_gene: TRBJ1-1; d_gene: .; len: 15; v_gene: TRBV7-9; CDR3nt: TGTGCCAGCAGCTTATGGGTTGGGGCGAACACTGAAGCTTTCTTT; CDR3aa: CASSLWVGANTEAFF
abundance: .; j_gene: TRBJ2-2; d_gene: .; len: 15; v_gene: TRBV6-1; CDR3nt: TGTGCCAGCCTAGGAGGGGGCTTTAACACCGGGGAGCTGTTTTTT; CDR3aa: CASLGGGFNTGELFF
abundance: .; j_gene: TRBJ2-2; d_gene: TRBD1; len: 14; v_gene: TRBV19; CDR3nt: TGTGCCAGTACTGGGACAGGGGCCACCGGGGAGCTGTTTTTT; CDR3aa: CASTGTGATGELFF
abundance: few; j_gene: TRBJ1-3; d_gene: TRBD1; len: 16; v_gene: TRBV6-5; CDR3nt: TGTGCCAGCAGTTACACAGGGGGTTTCTCTGGAAACACCATATATTTT; CDR3aa: CASSYTGGFSGNTIYF
abundance: once; j_gene: TRBJ1-1; d_gene: TRBD1; len: 14; v_gene: TRBV6-6; CDR3nt: TGTGCCAGCAGGGGACAGGCTGGGAGCACTGAAGCTTTCTTT; CDR3aa: CASRGQAGSTEAFF
abundance: .; j_gene: TRBJ2-3; d_gene: TRBD2; len: 14; v_gene: TRBV6-5; CDR3nt: TGTGCCAGCAAACTAGCGGGAAGCACAGATACGCAGTATTTT; CDR3aa: CASKLAGSTDTQYF
abundance: .; j_gene: TRBJ2-1; d_gene: .; len: 13; v_gene: TRBV6-6; CDR3nt: TGTGCCAGCACCCCCCCAGGTCGCGATGAGCAGTTCTTC; CDR3aa: CASTPPGRDEQFF
abundance: .; j_gene: TRBJ2-1; d_gene: TRBD1; len: 16; v_gene: TRBV18; CDR3nt: TGTGCCAGCTCACCTTTGGGGACAGGGAGCTACAATGAGCAGTTCTTC; CDR3aa: CASSPLGTGSYNEQFF
abundance: .; j_gene: TRBJ1-5; d_gene: .; len: 18; v_gene: TRBV6-1; CDR3nt: TGTGCCAGCAGTGCAGGCCCTGAGGGGACCCCCTTCAGTCAGCCCCAGCATTTT; CDR3aa: CASSAGPEGTPFSQPQHF
abundance: few; j_gene: TRBJ1-6; d_gene: .; len: 15; v_gene: TRBV10-2; CDR3nt: TGCGCCAGCAGTCGGACGGCCCGGGGGGATTCACCCCTCCACTTT; CDR3aa: CASSRTARGDSPLHF
abundance: .; j_gene: TRBJ1-1; d_gene: TRBD1; len: 13; v_gene: TRBV25-1; CDR3nt: TGTGCCAGCAGTGAATGGTCAGGGGGCGAAGCTTTCTTT; CDR3aa: CASSEWSGGEAFF
abundance: .; j_gene: TRBJ2-3; d_gene: .; len: 11; v_gene: TRBV6-6; CDR3nt: TGTGCCAGCAGCGAGAGAGATACGCAGTATTTT; CDR3aa: CASSERDTQYF
abundance: .; j_gene: TRBJ1-1; d_gene: .; len: 12; v_gene: TRBV9; CDR3nt: TGTGCCAGCAGCGGGTGGGGCACTGAAGCTTTCTTT; CDR3aa: CASSGWGTEAFF